The entry below gives a single T cell receptor (beta chain) sequence along with its context. This CDR3 is built from 15 residues. The germline V gene has CDR1 MNHEY and CDR2 SMNVEV (reference sequence). V shed 3 bases and J 7 bases; nucleotides not matched to a gene: 7. One entry per CDR3 protein, called by TCRdb with MiXCR from the 5' RACE reads. The sample comprises about 96,000 distinct CDR3 sequences, about 16% of which are singletons, and approximately 5.7% rests with the top ten. The entry originates in a study of T cells of healthy individuals. The V and J genes are TRBV27 and TRBJ2-2, with TRBD2 matching over 8 bases. This clonotype was obtained from a human donor in good health. The CDR3 region is CASSFGGGAHGELFF. The DNA for the CDR3 is TGTGCCAGCAGTTTCGGGGGGGGGGCCCACGGGGAGCTGTTTTTT.